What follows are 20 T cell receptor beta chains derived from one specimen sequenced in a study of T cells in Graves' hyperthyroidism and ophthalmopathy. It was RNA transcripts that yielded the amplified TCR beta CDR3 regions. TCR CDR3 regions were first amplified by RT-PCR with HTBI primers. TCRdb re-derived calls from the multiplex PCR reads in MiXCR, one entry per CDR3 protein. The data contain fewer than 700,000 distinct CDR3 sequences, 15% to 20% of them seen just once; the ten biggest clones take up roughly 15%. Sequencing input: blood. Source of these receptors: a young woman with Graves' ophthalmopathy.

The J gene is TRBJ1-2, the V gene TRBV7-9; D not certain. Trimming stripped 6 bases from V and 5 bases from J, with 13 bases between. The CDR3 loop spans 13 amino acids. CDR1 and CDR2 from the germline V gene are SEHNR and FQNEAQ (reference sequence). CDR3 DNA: TGTGCCAGCAGGGGAGATTCAGAGTATGGCTACACCTTC. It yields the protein CASRGDSEYGYTF.

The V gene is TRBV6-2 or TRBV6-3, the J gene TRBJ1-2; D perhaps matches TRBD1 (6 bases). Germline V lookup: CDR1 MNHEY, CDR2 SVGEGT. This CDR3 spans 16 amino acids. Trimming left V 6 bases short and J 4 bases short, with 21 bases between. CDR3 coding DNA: TGTGCCAGCAGGTCGCAAGGGGGTAGTTCCCTCTATGGCTACACCTTC. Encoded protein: CASRSQGGSSLYGYTF.

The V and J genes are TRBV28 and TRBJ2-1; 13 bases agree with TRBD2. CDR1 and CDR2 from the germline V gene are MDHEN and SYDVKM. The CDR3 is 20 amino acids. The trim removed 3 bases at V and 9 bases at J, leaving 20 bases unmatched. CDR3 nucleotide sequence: TGTGCCAGCAGTTTTCTAGGACAGGGGGAAAGGACTAGCGGGAGTGGTGAGCAGTTCTTC. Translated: CASSFLGQGERTSGSGEQFF.

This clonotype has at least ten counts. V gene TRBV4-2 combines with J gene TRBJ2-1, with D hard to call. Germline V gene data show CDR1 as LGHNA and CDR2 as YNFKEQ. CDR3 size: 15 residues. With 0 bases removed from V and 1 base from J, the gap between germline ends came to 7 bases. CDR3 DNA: TGTGCCAGCAGCCAAGACAGGCTTTCCTACAATGAGCAGTTCTTC. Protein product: CASSQDRLSYNEQFF.

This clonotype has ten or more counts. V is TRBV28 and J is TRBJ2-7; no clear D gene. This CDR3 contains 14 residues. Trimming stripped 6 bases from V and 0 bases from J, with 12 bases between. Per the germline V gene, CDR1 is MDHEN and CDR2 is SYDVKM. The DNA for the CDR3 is TGTGCCAGCAGACTTACAGATCCCTCCTACGAGCAGTACTTC. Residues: CASRLTDPSYEQYF.

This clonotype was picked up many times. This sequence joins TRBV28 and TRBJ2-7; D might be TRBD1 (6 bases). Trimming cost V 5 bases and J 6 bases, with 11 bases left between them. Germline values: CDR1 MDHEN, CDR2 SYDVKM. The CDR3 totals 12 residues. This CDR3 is CASSQQGIEQYF. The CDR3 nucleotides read TGTGCCAGCAGTCAACAGGGAATCGAGCAGTACTTC. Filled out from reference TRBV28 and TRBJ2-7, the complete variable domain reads DVKVTQSSRYLVKRTGEKVFLECVQDMDHENMFWYRQDPGLGLRLIYFSYDVKMKEKGDIPEGYSVSREKKERFSLILESASTNQTSMYLCASSQQGIEQYFGPGTRLTVT.

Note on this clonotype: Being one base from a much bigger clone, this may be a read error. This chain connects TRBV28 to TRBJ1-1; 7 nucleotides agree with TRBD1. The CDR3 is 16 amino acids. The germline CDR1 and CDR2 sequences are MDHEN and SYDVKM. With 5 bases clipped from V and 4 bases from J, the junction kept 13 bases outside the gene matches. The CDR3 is CASSQRQGWMSTEAFF. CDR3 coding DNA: TGTGCCAGCAGTCAACGACAGGGATGGATGAGCACTGAAGCTTTCTTT. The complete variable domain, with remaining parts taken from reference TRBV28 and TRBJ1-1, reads DVKVTQSSRYLVKRTGEKVFLECVQDMDHENMFWYRQDPGLGLRLIYFSYDVKMKEKGDIPEGYSVSREKKERFSLILESASTNQTSMYLCASSQRQGWMSTEAFFGQGTRLTVV.

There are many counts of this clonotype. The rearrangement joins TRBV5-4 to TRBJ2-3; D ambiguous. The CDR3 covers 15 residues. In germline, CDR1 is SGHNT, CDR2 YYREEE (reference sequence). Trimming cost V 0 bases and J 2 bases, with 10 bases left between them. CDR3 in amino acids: CASSLGRTFTDTQYF. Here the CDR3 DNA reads TGTGCCAGCAGCTTGGGTCGAACCTTCACAGATACGCAGTATTTT. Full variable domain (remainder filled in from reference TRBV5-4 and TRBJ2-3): ETGVTQSPTHLIKTRGQQVTLRCSSQSGHNTVSWYQQALGQGPQFIFQYYREEENGRGNFPPRFSGLQFPNYSSELNVNALELDDSALYLCASSLGRTFTDTQYFGPGTRLTVL.

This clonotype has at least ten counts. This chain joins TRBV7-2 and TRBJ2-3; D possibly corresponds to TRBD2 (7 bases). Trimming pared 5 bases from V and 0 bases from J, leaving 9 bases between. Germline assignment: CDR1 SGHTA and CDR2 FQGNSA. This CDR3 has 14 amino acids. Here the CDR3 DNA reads TGTGCCAGCAGCGCGGGGGCTAGCACAGATACGCAGTATTTT. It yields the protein CASSAGASTDTQYF.

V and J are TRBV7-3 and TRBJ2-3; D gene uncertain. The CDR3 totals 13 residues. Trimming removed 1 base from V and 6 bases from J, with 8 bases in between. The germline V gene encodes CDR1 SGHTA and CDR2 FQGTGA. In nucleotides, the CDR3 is TGTGCCAGCAGCTTAATGGATCCGGATACGCAGTATTTT. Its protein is CASSLMDPDTQYF.

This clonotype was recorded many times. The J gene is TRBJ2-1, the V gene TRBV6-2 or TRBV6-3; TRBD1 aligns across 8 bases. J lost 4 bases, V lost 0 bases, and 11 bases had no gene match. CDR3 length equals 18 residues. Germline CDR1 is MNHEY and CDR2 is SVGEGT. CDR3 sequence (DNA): TGTGCCAGCAGTTACTCTACAGGGGGAGGTTCGAATTACAATGAGCAGTTCTTC. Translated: CASSYSTGGGSNYNEQFF.

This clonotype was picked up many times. CDR3 nucleotides: TGTGCCAGCAGTTTATTAGGGGGCGGCACTGAAGCTTTCTTT. Its translation: CASSLLGGGTEAFF. The gene calls are TRBV27 and TRBJ1-1; 7 bases match TRBD1. J lost 4 bases, V lost 1 base, and 3 bases had no gene match. This CDR3 region has 14 residues. From germline, CDR1 is MNHEY and CDR2 SMNVEV (reference sequence).

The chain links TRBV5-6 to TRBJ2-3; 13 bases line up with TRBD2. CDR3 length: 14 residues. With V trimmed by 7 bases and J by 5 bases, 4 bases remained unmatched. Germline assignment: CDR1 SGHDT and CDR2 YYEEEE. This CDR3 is CASGLAGAEDTQYF. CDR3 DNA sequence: TGTGCCAGCGGACTAGCGGGAGCGGAAGATACGCAGTATTTT.

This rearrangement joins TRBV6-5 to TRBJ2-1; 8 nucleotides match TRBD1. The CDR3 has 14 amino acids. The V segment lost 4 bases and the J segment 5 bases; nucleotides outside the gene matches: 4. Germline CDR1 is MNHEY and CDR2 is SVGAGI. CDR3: CASSSATGDNEQFF. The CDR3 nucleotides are TGTGCCAGCAGTTCCGCGACAGGGGACAATGAGCAGTTCTTC.

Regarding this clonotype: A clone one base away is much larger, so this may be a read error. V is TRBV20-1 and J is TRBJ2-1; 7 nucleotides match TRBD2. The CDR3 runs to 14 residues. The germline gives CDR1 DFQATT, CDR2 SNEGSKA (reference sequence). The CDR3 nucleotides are TGCAGTATCCTTAGCGGGCGCCTAAACAATGAGCGGTTCTTC. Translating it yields CSILSGRLNNERFF.

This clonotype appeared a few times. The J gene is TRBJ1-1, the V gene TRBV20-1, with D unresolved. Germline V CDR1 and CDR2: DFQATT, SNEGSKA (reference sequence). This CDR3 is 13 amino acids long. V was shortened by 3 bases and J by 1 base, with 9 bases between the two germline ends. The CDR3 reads CSASQSGNTEAFF. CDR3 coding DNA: TGCAGTGCTAGTCAGTCAGGGAACACTGAAGCTTTCTTT.

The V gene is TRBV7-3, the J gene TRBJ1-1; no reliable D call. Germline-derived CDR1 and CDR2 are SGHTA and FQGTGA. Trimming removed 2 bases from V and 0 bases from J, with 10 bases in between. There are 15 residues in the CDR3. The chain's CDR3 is CASSLFPAMNTEAFF. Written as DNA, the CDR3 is TGTGCCAGCAGCTTATTCCCAGCCATGAACACTGAAGCTTTCTTT.

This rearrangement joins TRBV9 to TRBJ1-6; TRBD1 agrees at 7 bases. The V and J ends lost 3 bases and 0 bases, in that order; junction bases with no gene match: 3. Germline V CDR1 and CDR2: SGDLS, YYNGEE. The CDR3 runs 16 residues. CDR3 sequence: CASSGGQSSYNSPLHF. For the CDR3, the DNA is TGTGCCAGCAGCGGGGGACAGAGCTCCTATAATTCACCCCTCCACTTT.

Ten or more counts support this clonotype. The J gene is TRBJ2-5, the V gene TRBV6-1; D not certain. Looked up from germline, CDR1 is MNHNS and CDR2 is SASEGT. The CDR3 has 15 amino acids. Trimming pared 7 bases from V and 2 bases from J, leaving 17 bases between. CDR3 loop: CASTHGVMGQETQYF. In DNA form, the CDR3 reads TGTGCCAGCACCCACGGAGTGATGGGGCAAGAGACCCAGTACTTC.

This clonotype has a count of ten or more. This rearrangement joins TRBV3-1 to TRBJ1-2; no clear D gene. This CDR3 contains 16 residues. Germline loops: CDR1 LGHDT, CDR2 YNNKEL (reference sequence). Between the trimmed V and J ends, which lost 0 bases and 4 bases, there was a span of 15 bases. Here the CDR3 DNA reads TGTGCCAGCAGCCAAGATCGACCCCCGCGGGGCTATGGCTACACCTTC. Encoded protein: CASSQDRPPRGYGYTF.